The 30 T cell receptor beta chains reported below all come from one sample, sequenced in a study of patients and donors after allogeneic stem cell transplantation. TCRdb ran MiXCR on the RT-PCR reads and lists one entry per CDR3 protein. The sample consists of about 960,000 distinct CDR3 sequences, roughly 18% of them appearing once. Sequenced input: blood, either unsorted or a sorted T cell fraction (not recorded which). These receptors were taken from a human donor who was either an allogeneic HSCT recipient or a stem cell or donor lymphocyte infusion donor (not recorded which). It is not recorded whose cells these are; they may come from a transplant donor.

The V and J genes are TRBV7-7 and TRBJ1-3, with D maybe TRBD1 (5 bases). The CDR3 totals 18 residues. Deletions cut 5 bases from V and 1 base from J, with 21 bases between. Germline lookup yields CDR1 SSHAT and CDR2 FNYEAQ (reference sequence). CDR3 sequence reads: CASSPNRGSSKSGNTIYF. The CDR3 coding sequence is TGTGCCAGCAGCCCTAATAGGGGATCTTCAAAGTCTGGAAACACCATATATTTT.

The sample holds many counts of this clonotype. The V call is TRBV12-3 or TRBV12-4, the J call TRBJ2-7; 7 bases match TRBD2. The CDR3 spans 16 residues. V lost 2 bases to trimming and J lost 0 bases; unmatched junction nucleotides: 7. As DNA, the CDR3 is TGTGCCAGCAGTTTAAGGGAGCGGGGTAGCTCCTACGAGCAGTACTTC. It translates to CASSLRERGSSYEQYF.

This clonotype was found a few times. CDR3 amino acids: CASSLTGTSGSKNTGELFF. In nucleotides, the CDR3 is TGTGCCAGCAGCCTCACCGGGACTAGCGGGAGCAAGAACACCGGGGAGCTGTTTTTT. The chain joins TRBV6-1 to TRBJ2-2, with TRBD2 identical over 14 bases. The V segment lost 6 bases and the J segment 1 base; nucleotides outside the gene matches: 10. Germline assignment: CDR1 MNHNS and CDR2 SASEGT. The CDR3 runs to 19 residues.

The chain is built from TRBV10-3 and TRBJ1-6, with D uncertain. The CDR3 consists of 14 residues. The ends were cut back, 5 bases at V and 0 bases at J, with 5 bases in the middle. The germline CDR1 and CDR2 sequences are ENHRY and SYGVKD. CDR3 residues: CAISSVSYNSPLHF. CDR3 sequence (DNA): TGTGCCATCAGTTCGGTCTCCTATAATTCACCCCTCCACTTT.

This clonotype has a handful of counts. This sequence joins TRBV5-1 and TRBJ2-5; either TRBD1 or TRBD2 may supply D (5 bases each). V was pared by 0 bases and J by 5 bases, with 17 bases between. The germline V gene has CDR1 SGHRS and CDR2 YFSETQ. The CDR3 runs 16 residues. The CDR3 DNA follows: TGCGCCAGCAGCTTGGATCGGGGACCCGCGCCCGAGACCCAGTACTTC. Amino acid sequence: CASSLDRGPAPETQYF.

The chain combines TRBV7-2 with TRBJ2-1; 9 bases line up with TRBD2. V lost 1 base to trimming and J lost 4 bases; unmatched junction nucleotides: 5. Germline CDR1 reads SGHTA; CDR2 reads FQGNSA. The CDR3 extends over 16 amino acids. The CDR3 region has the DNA TGTGCCAGCAGCTTAGTAGCTGCGGGAGGGTACAATGAGCAGTTCTTC. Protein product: CASSLVAAGGYNEQFF.

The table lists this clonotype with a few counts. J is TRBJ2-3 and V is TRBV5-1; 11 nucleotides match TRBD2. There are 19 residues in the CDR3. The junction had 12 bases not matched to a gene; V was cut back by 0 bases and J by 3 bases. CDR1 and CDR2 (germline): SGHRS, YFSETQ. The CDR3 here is CASSLGLTSGARRTDTQYF. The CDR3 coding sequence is TGCGCCAGCAGCTTGGGGCTGACTAGCGGGGCCCGACGGACAGATACGCAGTATTTT. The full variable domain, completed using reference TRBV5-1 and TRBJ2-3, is KAGVTQTPRYLIKTRGQQVTLSCSPISGHRSVSWYQQTPGQGLQFLFEYFSETQRNKGNFPGRFSGRQFSNSRSEMNVSTLELGDSALYLCASSLGLTSGARRTDTQYFGPGTRLTVL.

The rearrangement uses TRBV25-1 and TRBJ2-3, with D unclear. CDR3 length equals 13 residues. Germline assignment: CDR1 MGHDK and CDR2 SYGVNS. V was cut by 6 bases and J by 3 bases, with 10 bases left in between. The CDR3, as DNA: TGTGCCAGCAGGGACCCCTGGACAGATACGCAGTATTTT. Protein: CASRDPWTDTQYF.

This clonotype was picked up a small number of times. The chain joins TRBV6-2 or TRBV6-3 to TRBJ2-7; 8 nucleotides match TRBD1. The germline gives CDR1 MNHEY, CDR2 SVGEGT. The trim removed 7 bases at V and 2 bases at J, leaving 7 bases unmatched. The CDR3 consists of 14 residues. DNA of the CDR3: TGTGCCAGCACCCGGGACAGGTTAACCTACGAGCAGTACTTC. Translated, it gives CASTRDRLTYEQYF.

The CDR3 DNA reads as TGTGCCAGCAGCCAAGATTGGGCCAGAAGCTCCTACGAGCAGTACTTC. Amino acids: CASSQDWARSSYEQYF. The chain employs TRBV3-1 and TRBJ2-7; D uncertain. V gave up 0 bases and J gave up 0 bases, with 12 bases separating them. The germline gives CDR1 LGHDT, CDR2 YNNKEL (reference sequence). This CDR3 contains 16 residues.

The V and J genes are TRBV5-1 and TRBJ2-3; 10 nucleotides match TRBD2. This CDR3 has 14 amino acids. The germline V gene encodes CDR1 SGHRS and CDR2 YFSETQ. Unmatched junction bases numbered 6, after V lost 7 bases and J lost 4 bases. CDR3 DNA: TGCGCCAGCGTCGGAGCGGGAGGGTCAGATACGCAGTATTTT. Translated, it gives CASVGAGGSDTQYF.

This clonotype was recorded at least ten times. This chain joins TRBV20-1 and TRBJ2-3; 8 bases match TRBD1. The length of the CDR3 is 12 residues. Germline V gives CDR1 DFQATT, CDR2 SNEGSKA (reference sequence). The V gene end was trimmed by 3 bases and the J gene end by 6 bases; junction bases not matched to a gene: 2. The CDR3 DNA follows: TGCAGTGCTAGGGGACAGGCCGATACGCAGTATTTT. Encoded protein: CSARGQADTQYF.

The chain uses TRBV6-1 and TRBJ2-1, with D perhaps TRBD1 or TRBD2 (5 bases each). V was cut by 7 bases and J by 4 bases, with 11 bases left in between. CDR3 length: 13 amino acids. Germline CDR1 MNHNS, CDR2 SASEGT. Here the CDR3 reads CASTSGRYNEQFF. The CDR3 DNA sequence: TGTGCCAGCACCTCGGGACGTTACAATGAGCAGTTCTTC.

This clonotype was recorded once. The CDR3 here is CASSSWDSLSCSYNSPLHF. The DNA of the CDR3 is TGTGCCAGCAGCAGTTGGGACAGTCTCAGTTGCTCCTATAATTCACCCCTCCACTTT. The chain uses TRBV21-1 and TRBJ1-6; the D segment call TRBD1 is taken from the table without a DNA check. TRBV21-1 is given as a pseudogene. The CDR3 runs to 19 residues.

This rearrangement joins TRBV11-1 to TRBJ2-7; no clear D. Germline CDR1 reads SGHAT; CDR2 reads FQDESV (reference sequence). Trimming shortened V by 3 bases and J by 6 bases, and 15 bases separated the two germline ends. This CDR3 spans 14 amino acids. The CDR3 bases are TGTGCCAGCAGCTTTCAACCGGAGATGGGCGAGCAGTACTTC. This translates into CASSFQPEMGEQYF.

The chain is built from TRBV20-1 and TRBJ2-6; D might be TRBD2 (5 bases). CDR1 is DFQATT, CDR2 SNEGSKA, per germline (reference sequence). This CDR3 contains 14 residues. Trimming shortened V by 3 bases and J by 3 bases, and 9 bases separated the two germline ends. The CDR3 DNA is TGCAGTGCTAGCCGTGGACTTGGGGCCAACGTCCTGACTTTC. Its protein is CSASRGLGANVLTF.

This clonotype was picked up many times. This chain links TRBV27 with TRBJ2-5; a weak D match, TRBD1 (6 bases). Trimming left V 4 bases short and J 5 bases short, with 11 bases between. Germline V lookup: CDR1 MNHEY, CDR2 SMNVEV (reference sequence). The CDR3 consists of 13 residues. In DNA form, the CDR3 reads TGTGCCAGCAGTTCAACAGGGTATGAGACCCAGTACTTC. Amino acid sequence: CASSSTGYETQYF.

The CDR3 spells CASSLIPGVGNTGELFF. DNA for the CDR3: TGTGCCAGCAGCTTAATCCCAGGGGTTGGCAACACCGGGGAGCTGTTTTTT. The gene calls are TRBV7-3 and TRBJ2-2, with a weak D call TRBD1 (6 bases). CDR1 and CDR2 from the germline V gene are SGHTA and FQGTGA. There are 17 residues in the CDR3. V was shortened by 1 base and J by 2 bases, with 14 bases between the two germline ends.

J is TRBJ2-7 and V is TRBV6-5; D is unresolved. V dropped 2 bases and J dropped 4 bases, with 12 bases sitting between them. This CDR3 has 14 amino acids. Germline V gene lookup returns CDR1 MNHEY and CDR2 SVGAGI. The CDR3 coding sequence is TGTGCCAGCAGTTACCACAGCCTCGGGTACGAGCAGTACTTC. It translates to CASSYHSLGYEQYF.

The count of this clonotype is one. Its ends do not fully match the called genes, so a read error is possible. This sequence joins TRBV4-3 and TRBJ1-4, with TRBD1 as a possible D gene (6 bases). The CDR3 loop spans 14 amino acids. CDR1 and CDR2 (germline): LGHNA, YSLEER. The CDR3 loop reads CPSSQDTGREKLFF. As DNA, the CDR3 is TGCCCCAGCAGCCAAGATACAGGGCGGGAAAAACTGTTTTTT.

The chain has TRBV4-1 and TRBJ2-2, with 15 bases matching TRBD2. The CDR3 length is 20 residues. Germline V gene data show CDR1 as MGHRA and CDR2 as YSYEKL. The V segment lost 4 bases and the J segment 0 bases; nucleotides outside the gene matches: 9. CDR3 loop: CASSPIGLAGGPANTGELFF. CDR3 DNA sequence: TGCGCCAGCAGCCCCATCGGACTAGCGGGGGGGCCAGCGAACACCGGGGAGCTGTTTTTT.

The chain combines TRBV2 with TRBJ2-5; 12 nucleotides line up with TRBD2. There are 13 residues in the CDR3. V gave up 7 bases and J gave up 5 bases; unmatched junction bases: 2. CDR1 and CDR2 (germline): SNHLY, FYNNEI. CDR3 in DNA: TGTGCCAGCACCACTAGCGGGAGGGAGACCCAGTACTTC. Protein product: CASTTSGRETQYF. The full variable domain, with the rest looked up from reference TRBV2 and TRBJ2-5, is EPEVTQTPSHQVTQMGQEVILRCVPISNHLYFYWYRQILGQKVEFLVSFYNNEISEKSEIFDDQFSVERPDGSNFTLKIRSTKLEDSAMYFCASTTSGRETQYFGPGTRLLVL.

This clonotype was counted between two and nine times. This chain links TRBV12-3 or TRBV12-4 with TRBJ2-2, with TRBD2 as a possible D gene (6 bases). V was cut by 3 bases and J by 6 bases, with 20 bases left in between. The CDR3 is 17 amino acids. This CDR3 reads CASSFNFGGKGAGELFF. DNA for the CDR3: TGTGCCAGCAGTTTCAATTTCGGCGGGAAAGGGGCCGGGGAGCTGTTTTTT.

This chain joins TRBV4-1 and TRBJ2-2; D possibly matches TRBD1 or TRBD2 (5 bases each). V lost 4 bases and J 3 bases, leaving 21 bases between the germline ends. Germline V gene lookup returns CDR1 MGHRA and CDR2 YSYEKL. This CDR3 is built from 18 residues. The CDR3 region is CASSRGSGTMGHTGELFF. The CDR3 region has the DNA TGCGCCAGCAGCCGAGGATCCGGGACCATGGGGCACACCGGGGAGCTGTTTTTT.

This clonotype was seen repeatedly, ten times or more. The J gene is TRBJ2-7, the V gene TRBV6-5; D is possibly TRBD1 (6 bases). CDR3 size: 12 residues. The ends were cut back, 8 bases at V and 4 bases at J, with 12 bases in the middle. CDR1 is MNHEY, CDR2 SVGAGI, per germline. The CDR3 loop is CASSGTPYEQYF. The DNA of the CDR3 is TGTGCCAGCTCCGGGACACCATACGAGCAGTACTTC.

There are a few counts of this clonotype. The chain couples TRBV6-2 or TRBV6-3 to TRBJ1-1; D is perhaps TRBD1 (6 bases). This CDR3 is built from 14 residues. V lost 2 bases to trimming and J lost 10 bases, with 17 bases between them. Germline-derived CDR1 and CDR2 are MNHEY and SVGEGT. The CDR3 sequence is CASSYLLWLQGAFF. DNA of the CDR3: TGTGCCAGCAGTTACCTTTTGTGGCTACAGGGAGCTTTCTTT.

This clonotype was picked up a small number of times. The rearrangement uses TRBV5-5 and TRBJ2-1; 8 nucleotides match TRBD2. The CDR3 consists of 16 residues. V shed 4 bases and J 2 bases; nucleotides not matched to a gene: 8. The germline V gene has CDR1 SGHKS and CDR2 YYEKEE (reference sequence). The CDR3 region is CASSLAGTRPYNEQFF. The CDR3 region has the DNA TGTGCCAGCAGCCTCGCCGGGACTAGGCCCTACAATGAGCAGTTCTTC.

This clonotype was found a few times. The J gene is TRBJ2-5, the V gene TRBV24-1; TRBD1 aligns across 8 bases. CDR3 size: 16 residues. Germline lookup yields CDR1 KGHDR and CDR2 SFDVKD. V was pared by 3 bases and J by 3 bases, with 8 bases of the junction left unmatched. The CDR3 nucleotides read TGTGCCACCAGTGATCTCACGACAGGGGCGAAAGAGACCCAGTACTTC. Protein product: CATSDLTTGAKETQYF.

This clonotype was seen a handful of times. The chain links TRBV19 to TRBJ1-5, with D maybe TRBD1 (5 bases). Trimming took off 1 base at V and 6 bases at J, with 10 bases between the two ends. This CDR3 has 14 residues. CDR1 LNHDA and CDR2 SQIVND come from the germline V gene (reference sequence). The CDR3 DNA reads TGTGCCAGTAGTATAGCTCAGGGACCTCAGCCCCAGCATTTT. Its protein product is CASSIAQGPQPQHF.

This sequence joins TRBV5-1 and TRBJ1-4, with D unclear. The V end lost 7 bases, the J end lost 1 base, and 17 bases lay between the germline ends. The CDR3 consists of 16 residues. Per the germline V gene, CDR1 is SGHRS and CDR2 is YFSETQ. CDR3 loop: CASGLAKGGTNEKLFF. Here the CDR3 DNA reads TGCGCCAGCGGATTGGCCAAAGGAGGAACTAATGAAAAACTGTTTTTT.